One and the same sample provided the 20 T cell receptor beta chains below, sequenced in a study of T cells in Graves' hyperthyroidism and ophthalmopathy. It was RNA transcripts that yielded the amplified TCR beta CDR3 regions. RT-PCR in the first round (using the HTBI primer set) targeted the TCR CDR3. TCRdb reanalysed the multiplex PCR reads using MiXCR and keeps one entry per CDR3 protein. This sample has hundreds of thousands of distinct CDR3 sequences, with over 12% found just once. Sample: blood. The source is a man between 18 and 29 years old with Graves' ophthalmopathy.

This clonotype came up many times. V is TRBV5-1 and J is TRBJ1-2; 7 bases match TRBD1. Germline CDR1 reads SGHRS; CDR2 reads YFSETQ. The V gene end was trimmed by 4 bases and the J gene end by 2 bases; junction bases not matched to a gene: 8. This CDR3 has 15 residues. This chain's CDR3 is CASSTHGTANYGYTF. In DNA form, the CDR3 reads TGCGCCAGCAGCACACACGGGACAGCAAACTATGGCTACACCTTC.

In its sample, this clonotype was seen many times. The gene calls are TRBV5-1 and TRBJ1-1; 8 bases line up with TRBD1. There are 13 residues in the CDR3. Trimming removed 8 bases from V and 3 bases from J; junction bases left unmatched: 6. From germline, CDR1 is SGHRS and CDR2 YFSETQ. CDR3 in amino acids: CASNRGEDTEAFF. CDR3 DNA: TGCGCCAGTAACAGGGGGGAGGACACTGAAGCTTTCTTT.

This clonotype has a handful of counts. V usage is TRBV3-1 and J usage is TRBJ1-3; possible D gene TRBD1, 5 bases. Germline-derived CDR1 and CDR2 are LGHDT and YNNKEL (reference sequence). V shed 4 bases and J shed 2 bases, with 15 bases lying between them. The CDR3 length is 16 residues. DNA of the CDR3: TGTGCCAGCAGCCCCCCCAGGGTCTTAACTGGAAACACCATATATTTT. Translation gives CASSPPRVLTGNTIYF.

The table lists this clonotype with many counts. The chain couples TRBV15 to TRBJ2-5; 7 bases align to TRBD1. Unmatched junction bases numbered 1, after V lost 0 bases and J lost 3 bases. Germline loops: CDR1 LNHNV, CDR2 YYDKDF (reference sequence). The CDR3 is made up of 14 amino acids. The CDR3: CATSRDGTEETQYF. The CDR3, as DNA: TGTGCCACCAGCAGAGATGGGACAGAAGAGACCCAGTACTTC.

The sample holds many counts of this clonotype. V gene TRBV7-8 combines with J gene TRBJ2-7; a weak D match, TRBD2 (5 bases). V was shortened by 6 bases and J by 0 bases, with 15 bases between the two germline ends. This CDR3 contains 15 residues. Looked up from germline, CDR1 is SGHVS and CDR2 is FQNEAQ. The CDR3 region has the DNA TGTGCCAGCAGTCACACATGGGCGGGCTCCTACGAGCAGTACTTC. Amino acid sequence: CASSHTWAGSYEQYF.

This clonotype was seen at least ten times. V and J are TRBV3-1 and TRBJ2-1; D is unresolved. CDR3 length equals 16 residues. The germline CDR1 and CDR2 sequences are LGHDT and YNNKEL (reference sequence). V shed 0 bases and J shed 4 bases, with 13 bases lying between them. The CDR3 reads CASSQDSARYYNEQFF. The DNA of the CDR3 is TGTGCCAGCAGCCAAGATTCGGCTAGATATTACAATGAGCAGTTCTTC.

Ten or more counts support this clonotype. The chain carries TRBV6-5 and TRBJ2-7; 12 positions match TRBD1. Germline CDR1 MNHEY, CDR2 SVGAGI. This CDR3 spans 16 amino acids. J lost 6 bases, V lost 3 bases, and 9 bases had no gene match. The CDR3 nucleotides read TGTGCCAGCAGTTATGCCCCGGGACAGGGGGCGGGCGAGCAGTACTTC. Its translation: CASSYAPGQGAGEQYF.

The table lists this clonotype with a few counts. The chain has TRBV18 and TRBJ2-1, with a weak D call TRBD2 (6 bases). Between the trimmed V and J ends, which lost 3 bases and 4 bases, there was a span of 13 bases. The germline V gene encodes CDR1 KGHSH and CDR2 LQKENI. The CDR3 loop spans 15 amino acids. CDR3 nucleotide sequence: TGTGCCAGCTCACCGCTTGGGACTTCATACAATGAGCAGTTCTTC. Protein product: CASSPLGTSYNEQFF.

In this sample, this clonotype turned up many times. The chain has TRBV9 and TRBJ2-1; 8 bases agree with TRBD1. The CDR3 totals 19 residues. Germline loops: CDR1 SGDLS, CDR2 YYNGEE. V trimming: 2 bases; J trimming: 0 bases; junction bases outside the gene matches: 13. The CDR3: CASSVGIVTQGGSYNEQFF. The CDR3 coding sequence is TGTGCCAGCAGCGTTGGGATTGTTACACAGGGGGGCTCCTACAATGAGCAGTTCTTC.

This clonotype was observed many times. The chain has TRBV6-1 and TRBJ1-4; D perhaps matches TRBD1 (5 bases). V lost 6 bases, J lost 2 bases, and 13 bases lay in between. The CDR3 consists of 15 residues. Per germline, CDR1 MNHNS and CDR2 SASEGT. The CDR3 nucleotides read TGTGCCAGCAGAAGGCGGGGACGGACTAATGAAAAACTGTTTTTT. Protein: CASRRRGRTNEKLFF.

This clonotype has a handful of counts. The rearrangement uses TRBV6-5 and TRBJ1-2; 10 bases fit TRBD1. Looked up from germline, CDR1 is MNHEY and CDR2 is SVGAGI. The junction had 7 bases not matched to a gene; V was cut back by 4 bases and J by 8 bases. The CDR3 totals 14 residues. The CDR3 nucleotides read TGTGCCAGCAGTTCGAGACAGGGGGCGCGAGGCTACACCTTC. It translates to CASSSRQGARGYTF.

This clonotype was seen repeatedly, ten times or more. The rearrangement links TRBV7-3 to TRBJ2-5; TRBD1 matches 7 bases. V lost 5 bases and J lost 0; bases outside the gene matches: 3. Germline CDR1 and CDR2: SGHTA and FQGTGA. The CDR3 spans 14 residues. The chain's CDR3 is CASSRGQYQETQYF. DNA for the CDR3: TGTGCCAGCAGCCGGGGACAGTACCAAGAGACCCAGTACTTC.

This clonotype was seen ten or more times. V gene TRBV5-1 combines with J gene TRBJ2-5, with 7 positions matching TRBD2. CDR3 length equals 15 residues. Germline V gene lookup returns CDR1 SGHRS and CDR2 YFSETQ. The trim removed 4 bases at V and 7 bases at J, leaving 13 bases unmatched. The CDR3 DNA is TGCGCCAGCAGCACGACAGCGGGGACGGTCGGGACCCAGTACTTC. This translates into CASSTTAGTVGTQYF.

This clonotype has more than one count but fewer than ten. The CDR3 DNA follows: TGCAGCGCGGGTGGGGGGAACACCGGGGAGCTGTTTTTT. Its translation is CSAGGGNTGELFF. V and J are TRBV29-1 and TRBJ2-2; either TRBD1 or TRBD2 may fit D (5 bases each). The CDR3 has 13 amino acids. Looked up from germline, CDR1 is SQVTM and CDR2 is ANQGSEA. Trimming pared 7 bases from V and 1 base from J, leaving 10 bases between.

This clonotype was detected many times. V usage is TRBV7-9 and J usage is TRBJ2-1, with D unresolved. The CDR3 runs 10 residues. Germline V CDR1 and CDR2: SEHNR, FQNEAQ (reference sequence). V was trimmed by 3 bases and J by 11 bases, leaving 5 bases between them. The DNA for the CDR3 is TGTGCCAGCAGCTTTACACAGCAGTTCTTC. It encodes CASSFTQQFF.

This clonotype is a singleton in its sample. The V call is TRBV12-5, the J call TRBJ1-2, with TRBD1 matching 7 bases. The CDR3 extends over 14 amino acids. With V trimmed by 3 bases and J by 7 bases, 8 bases remained unmatched. Germline CDR1 reads LGHNT; CDR2 reads FRNRAP. Written as DNA, the CDR3 is TGTGCTAGTGGTTTACTGACAGGGTCCCTTGGCTACACCTTC. This codes for CASGLLTGSLGYTF.

The chain is built from TRBV14 and TRBJ1-6, with unresolved D. CDR3 length equals 17 residues. The ends were cut back, 0 bases at V and 4 bases at J, with 13 bases in the middle. The germline CDR1 and CDR2 sequences are SGHDN and FVKESK. The CDR3 protein is CASSQDNIWGYNSPLHF. CDR3 bases: TGTGCCAGCAGCCAAGATAACATTTGGGGTTATAATTCACCCCTCCACTTT.

This clonotype was found a few times. V and J are TRBV10-3 and TRBJ1-1; D possibly corresponds to TRBD1 (6 bases). Germline loops: CDR1 ENHRY, CDR2 SYGVKD. V lost 3 bases and J lost 1, with 9 bases in between. The CDR3 consists of 14 residues. The CDR3: CAISDYRENTEAFF. Here the CDR3 DNA reads TGTGCCATCAGTGATTACAGGGAGAACACTGAAGCTTTCTTT.

The sample holds a few counts of this clonotype. The J gene is TRBJ2-7, the V gene TRBV29-1; perhaps TRBD1 as D (6 bases). The CDR3 consists of 15 residues. Looked up from germline, CDR1 is SQVTM and CDR2 is ANQGSEA. V lost 2 bases to trimming and J lost 3 bases, with 17 bases between them. CDR3 nucleotides: TGCAGCGTTGAAACTGTAGAGGGCAGGGGCTACGAGCAGTACTTC. It encodes CSVETVEGRGYEQYF.

This clonotype was counted ten times or more. For the CDR3, the DNA is TGTGCCAGCAGGGGACAACCCTACGAGCAGTACTTC. This codes for CASRGQPYEQYF. This rearrangement joins TRBV6-1 to TRBJ2-7; D is perhaps TRBD1 (6 bases). Germline loops: CDR1 MNHNS, CDR2 SASEGT. With 6 bases removed from V and 2 bases from J, the gap between germline ends came to 8 bases. The CDR3 runs to 12 residues.